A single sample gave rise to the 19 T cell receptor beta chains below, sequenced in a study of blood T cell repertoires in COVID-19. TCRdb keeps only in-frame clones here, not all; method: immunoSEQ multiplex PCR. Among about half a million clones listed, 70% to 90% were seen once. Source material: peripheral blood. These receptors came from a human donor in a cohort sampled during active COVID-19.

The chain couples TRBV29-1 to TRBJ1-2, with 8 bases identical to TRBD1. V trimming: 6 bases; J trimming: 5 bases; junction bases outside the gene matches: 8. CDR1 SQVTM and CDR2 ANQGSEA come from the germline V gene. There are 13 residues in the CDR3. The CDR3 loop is CSVRQGTVYGYTF. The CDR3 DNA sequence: TGCAGCGTCCGACAGGGGACCGTTTATGGCTACACCTTC.

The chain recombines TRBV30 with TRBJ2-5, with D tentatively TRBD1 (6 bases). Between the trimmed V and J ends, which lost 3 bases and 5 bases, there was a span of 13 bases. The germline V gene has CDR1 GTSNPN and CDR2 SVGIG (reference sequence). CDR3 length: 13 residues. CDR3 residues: CAWRGDNRETQYF. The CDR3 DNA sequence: TGTGCCTGGAGAGGGGACAATCGGGAGACCCAGTACTTC.

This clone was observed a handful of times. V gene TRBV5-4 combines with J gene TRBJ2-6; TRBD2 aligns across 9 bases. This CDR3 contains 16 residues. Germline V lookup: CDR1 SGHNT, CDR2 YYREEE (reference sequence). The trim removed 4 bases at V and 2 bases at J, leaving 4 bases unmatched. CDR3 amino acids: CASSVQREAGANVLTF. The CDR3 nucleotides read TGTGCCAGCAGCGTGCAGCGGGAGGCTGGGGCCAACGTCCTGACTTTC.

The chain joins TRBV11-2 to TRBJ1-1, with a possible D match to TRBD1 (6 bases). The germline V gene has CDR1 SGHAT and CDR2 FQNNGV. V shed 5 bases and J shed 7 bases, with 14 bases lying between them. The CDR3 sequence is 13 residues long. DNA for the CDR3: TGTGCCAGCAGCCTTTCTGACAGGATTGAAGCTTTCTTT. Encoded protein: CASSLSDRIEAFF.

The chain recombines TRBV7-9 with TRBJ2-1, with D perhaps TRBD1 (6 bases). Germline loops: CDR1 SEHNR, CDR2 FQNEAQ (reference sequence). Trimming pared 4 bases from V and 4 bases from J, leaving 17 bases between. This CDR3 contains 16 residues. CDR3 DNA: TGTGCCAGCAGCTCCCGAACAGGGATCCCATACAATGAGCAGTTCTTC. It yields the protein CASSSRTGIPYNEQFF.

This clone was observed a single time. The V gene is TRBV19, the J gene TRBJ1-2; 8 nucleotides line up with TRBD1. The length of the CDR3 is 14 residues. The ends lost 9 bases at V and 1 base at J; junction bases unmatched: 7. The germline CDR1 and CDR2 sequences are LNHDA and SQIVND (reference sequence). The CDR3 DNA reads TGTGCCAGCTCGGGACAGGCAGTTAACTATGGCTACACCTTC. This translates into CASSGQAVNYGYTF.

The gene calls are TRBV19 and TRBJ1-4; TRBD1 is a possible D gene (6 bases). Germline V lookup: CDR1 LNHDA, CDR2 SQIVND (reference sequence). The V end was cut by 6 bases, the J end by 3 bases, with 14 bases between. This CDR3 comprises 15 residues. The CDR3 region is CASSLQGLSNEKLFF. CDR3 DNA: TGTGCCAGTAGCCTACAGGGATTGTCTAATGAAAAACTGTTTTTT. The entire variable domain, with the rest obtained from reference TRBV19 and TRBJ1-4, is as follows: DGGITQSPKYLFRKEGQNVTLSCEQNLNHDAMYWYRQDPGQGLRLIYYSQIVNDFQKGDIAEGYSVSREKKESFPLTVTSAQKNPTAFYLCASSLQGLSNEKLFFGSGTQLSVL.

The CDR3: CASTYASGSAQETQYF. CDR3 DNA: TGCGCCAGCACCTATGCTAGCGGGAGCGCCCAAGAGACCCAGTACTTC. The chain couples TRBV5-1 to TRBJ2-5; TRBD2 aligns across 10 bases. Trimming took 6 bases from V and 1 from J; bases not matched to a gene: 9. Germline assignment: CDR1 SGHRS and CDR2 YFSETQ. CDR3 size: 16 residues. Supplemented by reference TRBV5-1 and TRBJ2-5, the full variable domain reads KAGVTQTPRYLIKTRGQQVTLSCSPISGHRSVSWYQQTPGQGLQFLFEYFSETQRNKGNFPGRFSGRQFSNSRSEMNVSTLELGDSALYLCASTYASGSAQETQYFGPGTRLLVL.

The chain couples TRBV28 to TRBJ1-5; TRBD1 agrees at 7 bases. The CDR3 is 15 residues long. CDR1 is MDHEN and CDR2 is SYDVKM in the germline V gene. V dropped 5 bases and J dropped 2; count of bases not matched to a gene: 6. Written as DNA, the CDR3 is TGTGCCAGCAGTAATACAGGACAGGGCAATCAGCCCCAGCATTTT. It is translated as CASSNTGQGNQPQHF.

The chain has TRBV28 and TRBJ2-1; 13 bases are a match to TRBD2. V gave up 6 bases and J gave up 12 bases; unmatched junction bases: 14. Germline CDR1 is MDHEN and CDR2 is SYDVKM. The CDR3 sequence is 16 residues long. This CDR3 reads CASSPTTLAGGIMQFF. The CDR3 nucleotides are TGTGCCAGCAGCCCTACGACACTAGCGGGAGGGATTATGCAGTTCTTC.

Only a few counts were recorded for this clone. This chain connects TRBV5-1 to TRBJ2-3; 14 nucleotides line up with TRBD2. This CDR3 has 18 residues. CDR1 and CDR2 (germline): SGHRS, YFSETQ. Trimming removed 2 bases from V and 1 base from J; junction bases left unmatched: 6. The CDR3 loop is CASSFRMGLAGGTDTQYF. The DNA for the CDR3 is TGCGCCAGCAGCTTTAGAATGGGACTAGCGGGAGGCACAGATACGCAGTATTTT. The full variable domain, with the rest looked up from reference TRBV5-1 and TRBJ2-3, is KAGVTQTPRYLIKTRGQQVTLSCSPISGHRSVSWYQQTPGQGLQFLFEYFSETQRNKGNFPGRFSGRQFSNSRSEMNVSTLELGDSALYLCASSFRMGLAGGTDTQYFGPGTRLTVL.

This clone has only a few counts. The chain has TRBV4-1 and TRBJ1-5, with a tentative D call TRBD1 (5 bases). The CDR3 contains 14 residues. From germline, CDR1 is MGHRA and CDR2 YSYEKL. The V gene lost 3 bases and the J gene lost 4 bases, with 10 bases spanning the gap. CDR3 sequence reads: CASSQGRENQPQHF. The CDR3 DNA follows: TGCGCCAGCAGCCAGGGACGGGAGAATCAGCCCCAGCATTTT.

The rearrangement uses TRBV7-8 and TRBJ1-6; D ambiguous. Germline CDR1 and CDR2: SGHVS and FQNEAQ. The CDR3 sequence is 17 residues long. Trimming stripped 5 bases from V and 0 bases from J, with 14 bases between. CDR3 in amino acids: CASSPRAGSSYNSPLHF. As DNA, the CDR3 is TGTGCCAGCAGCCCACGGGCTGGGAGCTCCTATAATTCACCCCTCCACTTT.

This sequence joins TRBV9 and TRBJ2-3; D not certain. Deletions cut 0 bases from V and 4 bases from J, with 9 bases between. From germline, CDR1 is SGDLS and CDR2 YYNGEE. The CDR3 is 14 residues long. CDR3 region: CASSVGVGPDTQYF. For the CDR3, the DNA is TGTGCCAGCAGCGTAGGTGTGGGCCCAGATACGCAGTATTTT.

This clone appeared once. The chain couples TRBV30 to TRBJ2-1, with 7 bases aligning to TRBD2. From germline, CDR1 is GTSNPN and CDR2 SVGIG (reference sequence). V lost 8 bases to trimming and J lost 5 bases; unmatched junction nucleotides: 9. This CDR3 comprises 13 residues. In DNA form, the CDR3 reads TGTGCCCGATCCCCGGGAGGAAACAATGAGCAGTTCTTC. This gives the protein CARSPGGNNEQFF.

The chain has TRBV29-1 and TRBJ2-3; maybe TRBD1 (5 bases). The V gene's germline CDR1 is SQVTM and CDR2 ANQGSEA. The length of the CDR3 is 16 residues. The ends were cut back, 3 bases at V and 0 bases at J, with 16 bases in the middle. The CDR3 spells CSVDRVFTSSTDTQYF. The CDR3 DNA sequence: TGCAGCGTTGACAGGGTATTTACCTCTAGCACAGATACGCAGTATTTT.

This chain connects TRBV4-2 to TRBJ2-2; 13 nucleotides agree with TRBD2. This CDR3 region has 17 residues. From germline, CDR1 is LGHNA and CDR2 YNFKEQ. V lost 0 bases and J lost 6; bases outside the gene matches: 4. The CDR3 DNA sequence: TGTGCCAGCAGCCAAGATCGACTAGCGGGAGGATCCGGGGAGCTGTTTTTT. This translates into CASSQDRLAGGSGELFF.

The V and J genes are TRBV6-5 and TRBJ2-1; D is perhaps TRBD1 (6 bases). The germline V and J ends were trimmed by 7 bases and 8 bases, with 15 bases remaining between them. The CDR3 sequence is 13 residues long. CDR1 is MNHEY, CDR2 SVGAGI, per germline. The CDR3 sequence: CASTLGGRDEQFF. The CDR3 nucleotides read TGTGCCAGCACCTTAGGGGGTAGGGATGAGCAGTTCTTC.

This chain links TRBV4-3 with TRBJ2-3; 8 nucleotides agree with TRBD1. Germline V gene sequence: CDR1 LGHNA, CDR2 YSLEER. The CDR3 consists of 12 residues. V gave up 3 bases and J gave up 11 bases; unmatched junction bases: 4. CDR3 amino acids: CASSQTGEVQYF. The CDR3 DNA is TGCGCCAGCAGCCAGACAGGGGAGGTGCAGTATTTT.